The rows below give T cell receptor beta chains drawn from one sample of a study of CXCR3-negative and CXCR3-positive naive CD8 T cells. One entry per CDR3 protein, without DNA, is what TCRdb gives after re-calling the 5' RACE reads. The sample totals approximately 38,000 distinct CDR3 sequences. Sequencing was done on a sample of memory CD8+ T cells from blood. The receptors come from a human donor in good health. Some clones in this sample may be carry-over from other donors' samples. Each CDR3 is given with its conserved first and last residue.

v_call: TRBV6-4
j_call: TRBJ2-2
cdr3_aa: CASSDSPTATGELFF

v_call: TRBV5-1
j_call: TRBJ2-1
cdr3_aa: CASSGARSSYNEQFF

v_call: TRBV7-6
j_call: TRBJ1-3
cdr3_aa: CASSQAPDSGNTIYF

v_call: TRBV11-2
j_call: TRBJ2-1
cdr3_aa: CASSRNSGVSYNEQFF

v_call: TRBV14
j_call: TRBJ2-7
cdr3_aa: CASSLGLAGVYEQYF

v_call: TRBV10-3
j_call: TRBJ1-1
cdr3_aa: CAISYTPGQTQNTEAFF

v_call: TRBV29-1
j_call: TRBJ1-1
cdr3_aa: CSVQRGELLSWEAFF

v_call: TRBV28
j_call: TRBJ2-1
cdr3_aa: CASSLDAGTGGNEQFF

v_call: TRBV29-1
j_call: TRBJ2-2
cdr3_aa: CSVATGTGFSGELFF

v_call: TRBV27
j_call: TRBJ1-1
cdr3_aa: CASSLLTGLAEAFF

v_call: TRBV6-4
j_call: TRBJ2-5
cdr3_aa: CASSQQVNQGIRETQYF